This T cell receptor (beta chain) was found in a study of blood T cell repertoires in COVID-19. Whole-study context: The United States, Italy and Spain supplied acute and convalescent COVID-19 samples. The cDNA or gDNA used as material had been derived from T cells, B-cell-depleted T cells, or PBMCs.

This CDR3 is 15 amino acids long. Germline V lookup: CDR1 SGDLS, CDR2 YYNGEE. V was clipped by 3 bases and J by 4 bases; unmatched bases: 2. Repertoires were generated with immunoSEQ multiplex PCR, while TCRdb's copy carries only in-frame clones and drops some. The sample holds 250,000 to 300,000 clones; 88% are singletons and the top ten take 0.65% to 0.95%. This chain links TRBV9 with TRBJ2-1; 12 positions agree with TRBD2. This sequence was found in a woman aged 25 to 39 with acute or convalescent COVID-19. The sequenced sample was peripheral blood. The CDR3 DNA is TGTGCCAGCAGCGGAGGACTAGCGGGATACAATGAGCAGTTCTTC. It specifies CASSGGLAGYNEQFF.